Shown below are 29 T cell receptor beta chains from a single sample sequenced in a study of blood T cell repertoires in COVID-19. Sequencing used immunoSEQ multiplex PCR; TCRdb keeps in-frame clones, though not all of them. The sample lists about 200,000 clones; roughly 90% were seen once. Sequenced sample: peripheral blood. These receptors came from a man aged 55-75 years who had recovered from COVID-19.

The chain has TRBV2 and TRBJ1-2; TRBD1 is a possible D gene (6 bases). This CDR3 has 16 amino acids. Germline CDR1 SNHLY, CDR2 FYNNEI. V lost 6 bases to trimming and J lost 8 bases, with 25 bases between them. CDR3 region: CASSSGTPTILGGYTF. The DNA for the CDR3 is TGTGCCAGCAGCTCCGGGACACCTACTATCCTTGGGGGCTACACCTTC.

The CDR3 reads CASSVESRQPALGANVLTF. Here the CDR3 DNA reads TGTGCCAGCAGCGTAGAATCGCGACAGCCTGCTCTTGGGGCCAACGTCCTGACTTTC. This sequence joins TRBV9 and TRBJ2-6, with TRBD1 as a possible D gene (5 bases). The germline gives CDR1 SGDLS, CDR2 YYNGEE. The length of the CDR3 is 19 residues. V was pared by 0 bases and J by 3 bases, with 19 bases between.

The J gene is TRBJ1-5, the V gene TRBV18; 9 nucleotides align to TRBD1. The V gene end was trimmed by 5 bases and the J gene end by 6 bases; junction bases not matched to a gene: 8. Germline loops: CDR1 KGHSH, CDR2 LQKENI. The CDR3 extends over 15 amino acids. CDR3 amino acids: CASSSLDRGGQPQHF. DNA for the CDR3: TGTGCCAGCTCATCCCTGGACAGGGGAGGTCAGCCCCAGCATTTT.

CDR3 DNA: TGTGCCAGCAGCCCTCCGCGCCCCGGGGAGCTGTTTTTT. Encoded protein: CASSPPRPGELFF. The chain uses TRBV9 and TRBJ2-2, with D uncertain. Germline V CDR1 and CDR2: SGDLS, YYNGEE. This CDR3 has 13 residues. Deletions cut 4 bases from V and 6 bases from J, with 10 bases between.

J is TRBJ2-2 and V is TRBV7-8; perhaps TRBD1 as D (6 bases). Trimming cost V 2 bases and J 0 bases, with 10 bases left between them. This CDR3 comprises 16 residues. Germline V CDR1 and CDR2: SGHVS, FQNEAQ. The CDR3 spells CASSLKRQANTGELFF. Written as DNA, the CDR3 is TGTGCCAGCAGCTTAAAAAGACAGGCGAACACCGGGGAGCTGTTTTTT.

The rearrangement joins TRBV7-2 to TRBJ2-3; 11 bases line up with TRBD2. The ends lost 6 bases at V and 6 bases at J; junction bases unmatched: 5. The CDR3 is made up of 14 amino acids. The germline V gene has CDR1 SGHTA and CDR2 FQGNSA. CDR3 in amino acids: CASRLGLAVDTQYF. CDR3 DNA sequence: TGTGCCAGCAGACTGGGACTAGCGGTTGATACGCAGTATTTT.

This chain joins TRBV19 and TRBJ1-5; possible D gene TRBD1, 6 bases. V was pared by 5 bases and J by 9 bases, with 17 bases between. Germline V gene lookup returns CDR1 LNHDA and CDR2 SQIVND (reference sequence). The length of the CDR3 is 14 residues. The CDR3 region has the DNA TGTGCCAGTAGTGCGACAGGAGACTTACTGCCCCAGCATTTT. Protein sequence: CASSATGDLLPQHF.

The chain employs TRBV27 and TRBJ2-7, with TRBD2 identical over 7 bases. Germline V CDR1 and CDR2: MNHEY, SMNVEV (reference sequence). This CDR3 is 15 amino acids long. With V trimmed by 6 bases and J by 4 bases, 12 bases remained unmatched. CDR3: CASSVLAGVSYEQYF. CDR3 nucleotides: TGTGCCAGCAGCGTTCTTGCGGGAGTTTCATACGAGCAGTACTTC.

The V and J genes are TRBV6-9 and TRBJ2-7; 9 bases are shared with TRBD1. The J segment lost 4 bases and the V segment lost 4 bases, leaving 14 bases of the junction unmatched. CDR3 length: 17 amino acids. CDR1 is MNHGY and CDR2 is SVAAGI in the germline V gene. Written as DNA, the CDR3 is TGTGCCAGCAGTTCTAGAGGGCTGGGGACAGGGATTTACGAGCAGTACTTC. Translating gives CASSSRGLGTGIYEQYF.

The rearrangement links TRBV12-5 to TRBJ1-5; 7 nucleotides align to TRBD1. The V and J ends lost 2 bases and 3 bases, in that order; junction bases with no gene match: 16. Germline V gives CDR1 LGHNT, CDR2 FRNRAP. This CDR3 has 19 amino acids. The CDR3 coding sequence is TGTGCTAGTGGTTTGATTCTCACAGGGGATTGGGGGTTCAATCAGCCCCAGCATTTT. Protein sequence: CASGLILTGDWGFNQPQHF.

The chain recombines TRBV2 with TRBJ2-1, with TRBD2 matching 14 bases. Germline V CDR1 and CDR2: SNHLY, FYNNEI. The CDR3 is 17 residues long. V was clipped by 7 bases and J by 7 bases; unmatched bases: 12. CDR3 in amino acids: CASKSGTSGRSQNEQFF. Written as DNA, the CDR3 is TGTGCCAGCAAATCTGGGACTAGCGGGAGATCTCAGAATGAGCAGTTCTTC.

This chain uses TRBV3-1 (or the pseudogene TRBV3-2) with TRBJ2-7; 11 bases line up with TRBD2. This CDR3 region has 16 residues. CDR1 is LGHDT, CDR2 YNNKEL, per germline (reference sequence). The J segment lost 2 bases and the V segment lost 7 bases, leaving 10 bases of the junction unmatched. As DNA, the CDR3 is TGTGCCAGCACCCCCCCTAGCGGGAGGTTGACCTACGAGCAGTACTTC. It is translated as CASTPPSGRLTYEQYF.

This clone was seen only once. This sequence joins TRBV11-2 and TRBJ1-5; TRBD1 is a possible D gene (6 bases). The CDR3 has 16 residues. Trimming pared 1 base from V and 6 bases from J, leaving 16 bases between. Germline V gene sequence: CDR1 SGHAT, CDR2 FQNNGV. The CDR3 here is CASSLGRGGGFQPQHF. The CDR3 region has the DNA TGTGCCAGCAGCTTAGGTCGGGGGGGCGGGTTTCAGCCCCAGCATTTT.

The chain couples TRBV2 to TRBJ2-3; D might be TRBD1 (5 bases). V lost 6 bases, J lost 3 bases, and 13 bases lay in between. CDR1 and CDR2 from the germline V gene are SNHLY and FYNNEI. This CDR3 is 14 amino acids long. Here the CDR3 DNA reads TGTGCCAGCAGGAAAGGCCAGGGAACAGATACGCAGTATTTT. Translating it yields CASRKGQGTDTQYF.

The genes are TRBV7-3 and TRBJ2-7, with 11 nucleotides matching TRBD2. Germline loops: CDR1 SGHTA, CDR2 FQGTGA. Losses at the gene ends were 5 bases for V and 4 bases for J; bases not matched to a gene: 10. The CDR3 runs 16 residues. CDR3 sequence (DNA): TGTGCCAGCAGCCTCTTTTTAGCGGGGGGGCCTTACGAGCAGTACTTC. Translating it yields CASSLFLAGGPYEQYF.

The chain carries TRBV3-1 (or the pseudogene TRBV3-2) and TRBJ1-4; weak D call: TRBD1 (6 bases). The V and J ends lost 5 bases and 3 bases respectively, with 13 bases between them. Germline V gives CDR1 LGHDT, CDR2 YNNKEL (reference sequence). There are 15 residues in the CDR3. CDR3 nucleotide sequence: TGTGCCAGCAGCTCAACAGGGATAGCTAATGAAAAACTGTTTTTT. Its protein is CASSSTGIANEKLFF.

The count of this clone is one. The CDR3 DNA reads TGTGCCAGCAGCCAAAGTCCGGCCGGAGGTTCCCATGAGCAGTTCTTC. Encoded protein: CASSQSPAGGSHEQFF. The chain carries TRBV4-2 and TRBJ2-1, with D possibly matching TRBD2 (5 bases). Germline V gene data show CDR1 as LGHNA and CDR2 as YNFKEQ. The CDR3 has 16 residues. Deletions cut 2 bases from V and 8 bases from J, with 19 bases between.

V usage is TRBV30 and J usage is TRBJ1-2; D is perhaps TRBD1 (5 bases). CDR1 and CDR2 (germline): GTSNPN, SVGIG (reference sequence). This CDR3 is built from 14 residues. The germline V and J ends were trimmed by 0 bases and 4 bases, with 12 bases remaining between them. In nucleotides, the CDR3 is TGTGCCTGGAGTGTAGGAGGGGCCCTCTATGGCTACACCTTC. Translating it yields CAWSVGGALYGYTF.

V usage is TRBV18 and J usage is TRBJ1-1; D is unclear. CDR3 length: 13 residues. CDR1 KGHSH and CDR2 LQKENI come from the germline V gene. V lost 2 bases, J lost 4 bases, and 8 bases lay in between. For the CDR3, the DNA is TGTGCCAGCTCACCAGTGAGGTCCACTGAAGCTTTCTTT. This translates into CASSPVRSTEAFF.

The chain recombines TRBV15 with TRBJ1-2; D remains ambiguous. The CDR3 covers 14 residues. Deletions cut 0 bases from V and 2 bases from J, with 7 bases between. Germline lookup yields CDR1 LNHNV and CDR2 YYDKDF (reference sequence). CDR3 sequence (DNA): TGTGCCACCAGCAGAGACGGGATCAACTATGGCTACACCTTC. Its protein product is CATSRDGINYGYTF.

The chain is built from TRBV24-1 and TRBJ1-2; D may be TRBD1 (5 bases). Per the germline V gene, CDR1 is KGHDR and CDR2 is SFDVKD. This CDR3 spans 13 amino acids. V was cut by 3 bases and J by 8 bases, with 12 bases left in between. The CDR3: CATSDAVGGGYTF. As DNA, the CDR3 is TGTGCCACCAGTGATGCTGTGGGGGGAGGCTACACCTTC.

The chain is built from TRBV6-5 and TRBJ1-3, with 7 positions matching TRBD1. Trimming took 6 bases from V and 2 from J; bases not matched to a gene: 4. The CDR3 extends over 14 amino acids. Per germline, CDR1 MNHEY and CDR2 SVGAGI. CDR3 nucleotides: TGTGCCAGCAGAACAGGGGCAGCTGGAAACACCATATATTTT. Amino acids: CASRTGAAGNTIYF.

The J gene is TRBJ2-2, the V gene TRBV7-2; 8 positions match TRBD2. V lost 3 bases and J lost 4; bases outside the gene matches: 7. The CDR3 extends over 16 amino acids. Germline CDR1 reads SGHTA; CDR2 reads FQGNSA. The CDR3 bases are TGTGCCAGCAGCTTTATCGGGAGGGTTAGCACCGGGGAGCTGTTTTTT. Translated, it gives CASSFIGRVSTGELFF.

J is TRBJ1-3 and V is TRBV7-2; D may be TRBD1 (5 bases). The germline V gene encodes CDR1 SGHTA and CDR2 FQGNSA. There are 17 residues in the CDR3. V dropped 3 bases and J dropped 0 bases, with 15 bases sitting between them. The CDR3 bases are TGTGCCAGCAGCTTGACACCCGGGGGGGGCTCTGGAAACACCATATATTTT. It is translated as CASSLTPGGGSGNTIYF.

CDR3 region: CAISESSSGEYNEQFF. The CDR3 DNA is TGTGCCATCAGTGAGTCGAGTAGCGGGGAGTACAATGAGCAGTTCTTC. This chain joins TRBV10-3 and TRBJ2-1; TRBD2 matches 8 bases. CDR1 and CDR2 (germline): ENHRY, SYGVKD. V shed 0 bases and J 4 bases; nucleotides not matched to a gene: 5. CDR3 length equals 16 residues.

CDR3 in DNA: TGTGCCAGCAGCCGGGCGGGGCTTGGCTATGGCTACACCTTC. Its translation: CASSRAGLGYGYTF. The rearrangement uses TRBV7-8 and TRBJ1-2; possible D gene TRBD1, 5 bases. V was pared by 5 bases and J by 4 bases, with 14 bases between. The CDR3 runs to 14 residues. Germline V gene sequence: CDR1 SGHVS, CDR2 FQNEAQ. Complete variable domain (other parts from reference TRBV7-8 and TRBJ1-2): GAGVSQSPRYKVAKRGQDVALRCDPISGHVSLFWYQQALGQGPEFLTYFQNEAQLDKSGLPSDRFFAERPEGSVSTLKIQRTQQEDSAVYLCASSRAGLGYGYTFGSGTRLTVV.

This sequence joins TRBV29-1 and TRBJ1-1; D is undetermined. V was shortened by 3 bases and J by 11 bases, with 16 bases between the two germline ends. Germline V gene lookup returns CDR1 SQVTM and CDR2 ANQGSEA. The CDR3 contains 12 residues. The CDR3, as DNA: TGCAGCGTTGATGATATCTCCCCGGGGGCTTTCTTT. Translated: CSVDDISPGAFF.

V and J are TRBV10-3 and TRBJ2-5; D is perhaps TRBD1 (5 bases). Looked up from germline, CDR1 is ENHRY and CDR2 is SYGVKD. Trimming stripped 3 bases from V and 4 bases from J, with 6 bases between. This CDR3 is built from 12 residues. CDR3: CAISDRAETQYF. The CDR3 coding sequence is TGTGCCATCAGTGACAGGGCAGAGACCCAGTACTTC.

The gene calls are TRBV7-2 and TRBJ2-3; D is perhaps TRBD2 (7 bases). Trimming took off 3 bases at V and 1 base at J, with 8 bases between the two ends. This CDR3 is built from 14 residues. Germline V lookup: CDR1 SGHTA, CDR2 FQGNSA. The CDR3, as DNA: TGTGCCAGCAGCTTCGGGGGGCGCACAGATACGCAGTATTTT. It yields the protein CASSFGGRTDTQYF.